The 21 T cell receptor beta chains below all came from one sample that was sequenced in a study of T cell clones after liver transplantation. The method was immunoSEQ multiplex PCR; TCRdb's version includes in-frame clones alone and lacks a portion of them. This table has some 59,000 clones, more than 70% appearing once. Sequenced material: CD4+ T cells from blood, taken at the 22-month timepoint. These receptors came from a human patient who received a liver transplant. Some T cells may be graft donor cells.

This chain uses TRBV25-1 with TRBJ2-3; 9 positions match TRBD1. Germline CDR1 is MGHDK and CDR2 is SYGVNS. Trimming removed 5 bases from V and 6 bases from J; junction bases left unmatched: 9. CDR3 size: 15 residues. The CDR3 here is CASSSRDRVSDTQYF. Written as DNA, the CDR3 is TGTGCCAGCAGTTCTCGGGACAGGGTTTCGGATACGCAGTATTTT.

The chain links TRBV9 to TRBJ2-4, with D tentatively TRBD2 (5 bases). The germline V gene encodes CDR1 SGDLS and CDR2 YYNGEE. V was cut by 0 bases and J by 0 bases, with 10 bases left in between. The CDR3 extends over 16 amino acids. The CDR3 coding sequence is TGTGCCAGCAGCGTAGGGACTTCCTTAGCCAAAAACATTCAGTACTTC. Translating gives CASSVGTSLAKNIQYF.

In its sample, this clone was seen a few times. This chain uses TRBV30 with TRBJ2-7; perhaps TRBD2 as D (5 bases). CDR3 length equals 12 residues. Trimming pared 4 bases from V and 3 bases from J, leaving 10 bases between. The germline V gene has CDR1 GTSNPN and CDR2 SVGIG (reference sequence). As DNA, the CDR3 is TGTGCCTGGACCCCGGACTTCTACGAGCAGTACTTC. It specifies CAWTPDFYEQYF.

This clone is judged medium-sized. The genes are TRBV7-8 and TRBJ2-2; 10 bases fit TRBD1. V lost 1 base and J lost 6; bases outside the gene matches: 2. CDR1 and CDR2 (germline): SGHVS, FQNEAQ. The CDR3 runs 15 residues. In nucleotides, the CDR3 is TGTGCCAGCAGCTTAGGACAGGGGGCATCCGGGGAGCTGTTTTTT. Translating gives CASSLGQGASGELFF.

V and J are TRBV7-2 and TRBJ1-2; D might be TRBD1 (6 bases). V gave up 2 bases and J gave up 7 bases, with 17 bases separating them. Looked up from germline, CDR1 is SGHTA and CDR2 is FQGNSA. The CDR3 is 15 residues long. CDR3 residues: CASSLTRGASVGYTF. The CDR3 DNA follows: TGTGCCAGCAGCTTAACACGGGGGGCCTCGGTTGGCTACACCTTC.

The rearrangement joins TRBV9 to TRBJ2-3; D may be TRBD1 or TRBD2 (6 bases each). Trimming removed 0 bases at V and 9 bases at J, with 17 bases between. This CDR3 is 15 amino acids long. Looked up from germline, CDR1 is SGDLS and CDR2 is YYNGEE. The CDR3, as DNA: TGTGCCAGCAGCGTAGGGGGGGCTAGCGTGGCCACGCAGTATTTT. Protein product: CASSVGGASVATQYF.

The V gene is TRBV7-2, the J gene TRBJ1-6; 7 nucleotides agree with TRBD1. Germline V gives CDR1 SGHTA, CDR2 FQGNSA. V was pared by 4 bases and J by 7 bases, with 7 bases of the junction left unmatched. The CDR3 totals 15 residues. The CDR3 is CASSYSTGQNSPLHF. The CDR3 coding sequence is TGTGCCAGCAGCTACTCGACAGGGCAAAATTCACCCCTCCACTTT.

The gene calls are TRBV2 and TRBJ1-4; D perhaps matches TRBD1 (5 bases). V lost 5 bases to trimming and J lost 7 bases, with 17 bases between them. This CDR3 spans 15 amino acids. Germline-derived CDR1 and CDR2 are SNHLY and FYNNEI. In DNA form, the CDR3 reads TGTGCCAGCAGTTACGGGACCCCGAGGGGTGAAAAACTGTTTTTT. Translated: CASSYGTPRGEKLFF. Drawing the rest from reference TRBV2 and TRBJ1-4, the complete variable domain is EPEVTQTPSHQVTQMGQEVILRCVPISNHLYFYWYRQILGQKVEFLVSFYNNEISEKSEIFDDQFSVERPDGSNFTLKIRSTKLEDSAMYFCASSYGTPRGEKLFFGSGTQLSVL.

The V and J genes are TRBV28 and TRBJ1-1, with D perhaps matching TRBD1 (5 bases). The V gene's germline CDR1 is MDHEN and CDR2 SYDVKM. This CDR3 spans 14 amino acids. V lost 5 bases to trimming and J lost 1 base, with 11 bases between them. CDR3 nucleotides: TGTGCCAGCAGTGTTCCGACAGAGAACACTGAAGCTTTCTTT. Translation gives CASSVPTENTEAFF.

This clone showed up just once. This sequence joins TRBV25-1 and TRBJ1-3, with D tentatively TRBD1 (5 bases). CDR1 is MGHDK, CDR2 SYGVNS, per germline. V gave up 2 bases and J gave up 0 bases, with 11 bases separating them. There are 16 residues in the CDR3. DNA of the CDR3: TGTGCCAGCAGTGAAGGAGCTGGGGGCTCTGGAAACACCATATATTTT. It codes for CASSEGAGGSGNTIYF.

The chain links TRBV11-1 to TRBJ2-4, with a possible D match to TRBD2 (5 bases). The V end lost 4 bases, the J end lost 0 bases, and 16 bases lay between the germline ends. The germline V gene encodes CDR1 SGHAT and CDR2 FQDESV (reference sequence). This CDR3 has 17 amino acids. The CDR3 coding sequence is TGTGCCAGCAGCTCTATCCAGGAGGATCTAGCCAAAAACATTCAGTACTTC. Its translation: CASSSIQEDLAKNIQYF.

The V and J genes are TRBV7-3 and TRBJ2-3; no firm D call. This CDR3 is built from 13 residues. The germline gives CDR1 SGHTA, CDR2 FQGTGA. Trimming took 6 bases from V and 2 from J, leaving 9 bases between them. The DNA for the CDR3 is TGTGCCAGCAGTGTGGGGAACACAGATACGCAGTATTTT. This translates into CASSVGNTDTQYF.

This clone was observed once. The chain joins TRBV5-4 to TRBJ1-6; 7 bases match TRBD1. V was pared by 0 bases and J by 10 bases, with 7 bases of the junction left unmatched. The CDR3 is made up of 15 amino acids. The germline V gene encodes CDR1 SGHNT and CDR2 YYREEE (reference sequence). The CDR3: CASSLVAGGASPLHF. DNA of the CDR3: TGTGCCAGCAGCTTGGTGGCAGGGGGTGCCTCACCCCTCCACTTT.

CDR3 nucleotide sequence: TGTGCCAGCAGCTCACGACGCCGACAGGGGCGAGGGCAGCCCCAGCATTTT. As protein: CASSSRRRQGRGQPQHF. The chain employs TRBV5-6 and TRBJ1-5; 8 bases line up with TRBD1. The V segment lost 3 bases and the J segment 7 bases; nucleotides outside the gene matches: 15. The CDR3 is 17 amino acids. In germline, CDR1 is SGHDT, CDR2 YYEEEE. Using reference TRBV5-6 and TRBJ1-5 for the parts outside the CDR3, the full variable domain is DAGVTQSPTHLIKTRGQQVTLRCSPKSGHDTVSWYQQALGQGPQFIFQYYEEEERQRGNFPDRFSGHQFPNYSSELNVNALLLGDSALYLCASSSRRRQGRGQPQHFGDGTRLSIL.

The chain uses TRBV9 and TRBJ2-1, with TRBD2 as a possible D gene (6 bases). V lost 2 bases, J lost 4 bases, and 7 bases lay in between. Germline V gives CDR1 SGDLS, CDR2 YYNGEE. This CDR3 comprises 13 residues. CDR3 loop: CASSVGTYNEQFF. The CDR3 nucleotides are TGTGCCAGCAGCGTGGGGACTTACAATGAGCAGTTCTTC. Filled out from reference TRBV9 and TRBJ2-1, the complete variable domain reads DSGVTQTPKHLITATGQRVTLRCSPRSGDLSVYWYQQSLDQGLQFLIQYYNGEERAKGNILERFSAQQFPDLHSELNLSSLELGDSALYFCASSVGTYNEQFFGPGTRLTVL.

This chain connects TRBV5-4 to TRBJ2-6; D not resolved. This CDR3 has 15 amino acids. Germline CDR1 and CDR2: SGHNT and YYREEE (reference sequence). V lost 2 bases, J lost 4 bases, and 10 bases lay in between. As DNA, the CDR3 is TGTGCCAGCAGCTTCTTCGGATCGGGGGCCAACGTCCTGACTTTC. Translating it yields CASSFFGSGANVLTF.

This clone was detected once. The chain combines TRBV6-5 with TRBJ2-6, with D unresolved. Germline V gene lookup returns CDR1 MNHEY and CDR2 SVGAGI. The V gene lost 0 bases and the J gene lost 1 base, with 4 bases spanning the gap. The CDR3 length is 15 residues. CDR3 nucleotide sequence: TGTGCCAGCAGTTACTCGTATTCTGGGGCCAACGTCCTGACTTTC. Residues: CASSYSYSGANVLTF.

The rearrangement links TRBV2 to TRBJ2-3, with TRBD2 matching 9 bases. V shed 6 bases and J 2 bases; nucleotides not matched to a gene: 3. The CDR3 sequence is 14 residues long. From germline, CDR1 is SNHLY and CDR2 FYNNEI. CDR3 amino acids: CASRERGATDTQYF. The CDR3 DNA follows: TGTGCCAGCAGGGAGCGGGGGGCCACAGATACGCAGTATTTT.

The CDR3 DNA reads as TGTGCCAGCAGCTTAGTTGGGGCAGGAGATTCACCCCTCCACTTT. Translating gives CASSLVGAGDSPLHF. The chain combines TRBV7-9 with TRBJ1-6; tentatively, D is TRBD1 (5 bases). CDR1 SEHNR and CDR2 FQNEAQ come from the germline V gene (reference sequence). The CDR3 consists of 15 residues. With 1 base removed from V and 8 bases from J, the gap between germline ends came to 12 bases.

The rearrangement links TRBV5-1 to TRBJ2-7; D unclear. V was shortened by 3 bases and J by 0 bases, with 4 bases between the two germline ends. The CDR3 runs to 12 residues. Germline CDR1 SGHRS, CDR2 YFSETQ. The CDR3 is CASSSYSYEQYF. The DNA for the CDR3 is TGCGCCAGCAGCTCTTACTCCTACGAGCAGTACTTC.

The table lists this clone with a count of one. The genes are TRBV6-6 and TRBJ1-2; a weak D match, TRBD1 (6 bases). Germline V lookup: CDR1 MNHNY, CDR2 SVGAGI (reference sequence). The CDR3 length is 14 residues. With 6 bases removed from V and 4 bases from J, the gap between germline ends came to 15 bases. The CDR3 loop reads CASSHREESYGYTF. The CDR3 DNA sequence: TGTGCCAGCAGCCACAGGGAGGAGAGCTATGGCTACACCTTC.